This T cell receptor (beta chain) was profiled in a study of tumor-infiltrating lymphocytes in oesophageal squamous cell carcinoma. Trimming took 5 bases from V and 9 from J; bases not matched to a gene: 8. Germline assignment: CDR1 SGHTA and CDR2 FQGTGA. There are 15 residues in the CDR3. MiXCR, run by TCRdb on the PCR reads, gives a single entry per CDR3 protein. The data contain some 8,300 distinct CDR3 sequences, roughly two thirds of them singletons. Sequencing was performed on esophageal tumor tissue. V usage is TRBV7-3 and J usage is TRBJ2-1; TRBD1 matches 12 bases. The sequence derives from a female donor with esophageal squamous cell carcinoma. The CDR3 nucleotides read TGTGCCAGCAGCGTCACCGGGACAGGGGGCAGTGAGCAGTTCTTC. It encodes CASSVTGTGGSEQFF.